This T cell receptor (beta chain) was recorded in a study of blood T cells in healthy people across ages. Samples had at least 7 million PBMCs isolated from them. The study's findings and limits: There were more naive CD4+ cells and higher diversity in long-lived donors than in aged donors.

About this clonotype: Its antigen remains unidentified.

This CDR3 spans 13 amino acids. Germline trimming cut 6 bases from V and 6 bases from J; bases unmatched to any gene: 5. The germline gives CDR1 MGHDK, CDR2 SYGVNS. A second PCR, run for about 6 to 11 cycles, used a sample-barcoded 5' primer plus a J-beta primer mix. Each sample provided no less than 3 million CDR3-containing paired-end reads. TCRdb ran MiXCR on the 5' RACE reads and lists one entry per CDR3 protein. The sample records approximately 800,000 distinct CDR3 sequences, around 24% being singletons. This sample also appeared in a second study, on T cells of mothers and their children. That paper notes: Whether related or unrelated, pairs show similar shaping of TCR recombination output by thymic selection.

The sequenced sample was blood. V usage is TRBV25-1 and J usage is TRBJ1-1, with TRBD1 identical over 9 bases. The receptor comes from a boy between 5 and 17 years old in good health. The CDR3 nucleotides read TGTGCCAGCAGAGGGACAGGGCTGGCTGAAGCTTTCTTT. Protein product: CASRGTGLAEAFF.